The 27 T cell receptor beta chains below all came from one sample that was sequenced in a study of cytomegalovirus exposure and HLA in healthy donors. 13 Jbeta primers and 60 Vbeta primers were used for the PCR. Sequencing was performed with immunoSEQ multiplex PCR; in TCRdb, only in-frame clones are kept and a portion is missing. The sample lists 150,000 to 200,000 clones, around 77% occurring once. Material: PBMCs. These receptors came from a woman aged 30 to 39 in good health and CMV-seropositive.

The CDR3, as DNA: TGTGCCAGCAGCTTAGCGCTAGCGGGAGTTGTTATGAATACGCAGTATTTT. It is translated as CASSLALAGVVMNTQYF. V usage is TRBV7-9 and J usage is TRBJ2-3; 10 bases are shared with TRBD2. CDR1 SEHNR and CDR2 FQNEAQ come from the germline V gene (reference sequence). V dropped 0 bases and J dropped 7; count of bases not matched to a gene: 10. The CDR3 is 17 residues long.

The rearrangement uses TRBV7-2 and TRBJ1-2; TRBD1 might be the D (6 bases). The V end lost 5 bases, the J end lost 7 bases, and 20 bases lay between the germline ends. This CDR3 has 15 residues. The germline V gene encodes CDR1 SGHTA and CDR2 FQGNSA. DNA of the CDR3: TGTGCCAGCAGCAGTACAGGGTCCTTCTCGGTTGGCTACACCTTC. Translating it yields CASSSTGSFSVGYTF.

This clone has only one observation. This chain uses TRBV10-3 with TRBJ1-3, with 10 bases aligning to TRBD1. Germline assignment: CDR1 ENHRY and CDR2 SYGVKD. This CDR3 is built from 14 residues. V gave up 7 bases and J gave up 8 bases; unmatched junction bases: 8. CDR3 protein: CAITPGQGMDTIYF. The DNA of the CDR3 is TGTGCCATCACCCCGGGACAGGGGATGGACACCATATATTTT.

The gene calls are TRBV4-3 and TRBJ2-5, with 9 bases lining up with TRBD2. The CDR3 extends over 17 amino acids. Germline V CDR1 and CDR2: LGHNA, YSLEER. The ends lost 3 bases at V and 4 bases at J; junction bases unmatched: 12. CDR3 residues: CASSQSLAGYIGETQYF. DNA of the CDR3: TGCGCCAGCAGCCAGTCGCTAGCGGGATACATTGGAGAGACCCAGTACTTC.

V usage is TRBV5-1 and J usage is TRBJ2-1; a weak D match, TRBD2 (5 bases). Trimming shortened V by 3 bases and J by 5 bases, and 12 bases separated the two germline ends. CDR3 length equals 14 residues. Looked up from germline, CDR1 is SGHRS and CDR2 is YFSETQ. The chain's CDR3 is CASSSGIIHNEQFF. DNA of the CDR3: TGCGCCAGCAGCTCCGGGATTATACACAATGAGCAGTTCTTC.

The count of this clone is one. At one end, the junction sequence differs from germline, possibly due to a read error. This chain links TRBV15 with TRBJ1-1, with D uncertain. Germline values: CDR1 LNHNV, CDR2 YYDKDF (reference sequence). The CDR3 is 14 amino acids. The CDR3 DNA follows: TGTGCCGCCAGCAGGCTGGCAGGGAACACTGAAGCTTTCTTT. Encoded protein: CAASRLAGNTEAFF.

This clone has more than one count but fewer than ten. The chain couples TRBV7-2 to TRBJ1-4; TRBD1 aligns across 8 bases. Germline values: CDR1 SGHTA, CDR2 FQGNSA. The ends lost 3 bases at V and 8 bases at J; junction bases unmatched: 5. The CDR3 totals 14 residues. The CDR3 DNA follows: TGTGCCAGCAGCTTGGACAGGGATCGGGAAAAACTGTTTTTT. Its translation is CASSLDRDREKLFF.

The chain couples TRBV13 to TRBJ1-3, with D possibly matching TRBD1 (6 bases). The CDR3 has 17 amino acids. V lost 3 bases to trimming and J lost 0 bases, with 15 bases between them. Germline CDR1 is PRHDT and CDR2 is FYEKMQ (reference sequence). The CDR3 DNA follows: TGTGCCAGCAGCTTGTCCATTCGGACAGCCTCTGGAAACACCATATATTTT. Residues: CASSLSIRTASGNTIYF.

This chain links TRBV6-1 with TRBJ2-1; TRBD2 matches at 7 bases. The germline V gene encodes CDR1 MNHNS and CDR2 SASEGT. This CDR3 spans 15 amino acids. Germline trimming cut 6 bases from V and 3 bases from J; bases unmatched to any gene: 8. CDR3 in DNA: TGTGCCAGCAGGCTACGGGGGGATCTCTACAATGAGCAGTTCTTC. It translates to CASRLRGDLYNEQFF.

Turning to this clone: Other DNA sequences in this specimen translate into the identical CDR3. This sequence joins TRBV2 and TRBJ1-5; the match to TRBD1 covers 11 bases. The CDR3 sequence is 14 residues long. CDR1 is SNHLY and CDR2 is FYNNEI in the germline V gene. Trimming at V came to 4 bases and at J to 5 bases, leaving 1 base not matched to a gene. The CDR3 DNA follows: TGTGCCAGCAGTGTGGACAGGGGGCATCAGCCCCAGCATTTT. Its protein product is CASSVDRGHQPQHF.

This chain uses TRBV9 with TRBJ2-2; 9 nucleotides line up with TRBD2. This CDR3 contains 16 residues. V lost 4 bases and J lost 6; bases outside the gene matches: 10. Germline CDR1 reads SGDLS; CDR2 reads YYNGEE. Here the CDR3 DNA reads TGTGCCAGCAGCTCATCCGGGACTAGCATCGCCGGGGAGCTGTTTTTT. This gives the protein CASSSSGTSIAGELFF.

This clone came up a few times. This chain links TRBV5-1 with TRBJ1-2; 10 bases are a match to TRBD1. After removal of 4 bases from V and 8 bases from J, the junction contained 8 bases not matched to a gene. Germline CDR1 and CDR2: SGHRS and YFSETQ. This CDR3 has 14 residues. The CDR3 reads CASSVSGTGVGYTF. The CDR3 nucleotides read TGCGCCAGCAGCGTCTCCGGGACAGGGGTGGGCTACACCTTC.

This chain joins TRBV7-2 and TRBJ2-7; TRBD2 matches 8 bases. This CDR3 has 14 residues. Looked up from germline, CDR1 is SGHTA and CDR2 is FQGNSA. V lost 5 bases, J lost 3 bases, and 6 bases stayed unmatched. CDR3 sequence (DNA): TGTGCCAGCAGCGTCGGACTAGCTAACTACGAGCAGTACTTC. This sequence encodes CASSVGLANYEQYF.

The chain is built from TRBV5-8 and TRBJ1-1, with 7 positions matching TRBD1. The CDR3 consists of 15 residues. Per germline, CDR1 SGHTS and CDR2 YDEGEE. After removal of 0 bases from V and 1 base from J, the junction contained 3 bases not matched to a gene. CDR3 loop: CASSLGDRANTEAFF. The CDR3 DNA is TGTGCCAGCAGCTTGGGGGACAGAGCGAACACTGAAGCTTTCTTT.

This chain joins TRBV2 and TRBJ2-3; the D gene is possibly TRBD1 (6 bases). The germline V gene encodes CDR1 SNHLY and CDR2 FYNNEI. The V and J ends lost 8 bases and 2 bases respectively, with 23 bases between them. The CDR3 is 17 amino acids. DNA of the CDR3: TGTGCCAGCTTTGGGGGAGAGACAGGACCCTTCACAGATACGCAGTATTTT. Translated: CASFGGETGPFTDTQYF.

V usage is TRBV27 and J usage is TRBJ1-1; D is possibly TRBD1 (6 bases). Trimming pared 5 bases from V and 0 bases from J, leaving 13 bases between. Per germline, CDR1 MNHEY and CDR2 SMNVEV (reference sequence). The CDR3 length is 15 residues. CDR3 protein: CASSPLTGLNTEAFF. Here the CDR3 DNA reads TGTGCCAGCAGTCCCCTGACAGGTCTGAACACTGAAGCTTTCTTT.

This chain joins TRBV11-2 and TRBJ2-5; a possible D gene is TRBD1 (5 bases). Trimming stripped 1 base from V and 4 bases from J, with 10 bases between. CDR3 length: 14 residues. Germline lookup yields CDR1 SGHAT and CDR2 FQNNGV. The CDR3 DNA is TGTGCCAGCAGCTTAGCACAGGCCGTAGAGACCCAGTACTTC. As protein: CASSLAQAVETQYF.

This chain links TRBV27 with TRBJ2-4, with TRBD2 as a possible D gene (5 bases). Germline V gene lookup returns CDR1 MNHEY and CDR2 SMNVEV (reference sequence). Trimming shortened V by 3 bases and J by 3 bases, and 6 bases separated the two germline ends. This CDR3 spans 13 amino acids. CDR3 protein: CASSFGGKNIQYF. The CDR3 bases are TGTGCCAGCAGTTTTGGAGGCAAAAACATTCAGTACTTC.

This clone showed up just once. The rearrangement uses TRBV6-5 and TRBJ1-2; D remains unclear. V shed 8 bases and J shed 4 bases, with 11 bases lying between them. Germline CDR1 and CDR2: MNHEY and SVGAGI. The CDR3 length is 12 residues. The CDR3 DNA reads TGTGCCAGCTGGAGGGTGGCCTATGGCTACACCTTC. This gives the protein CASWRVAYGYTF.

J is TRBJ1-1 and V is TRBV4-3, with D uncertain. The germline V and J ends were trimmed by 0 bases and 1 base, with 12 bases remaining between them. Germline lookup yields CDR1 LGHNA and CDR2 YSLEER. The CDR3 spans 16 residues. The CDR3 loop reads CASSQESLVPNTEAFF. The CDR3 DNA reads as TGCGCCAGCAGCCAAGAAAGTCTAGTACCGAACACTGAAGCTTTCTTT.

Here the CDR3 reads CASSEVPTEAFF. CDR3 DNA: TGTGCCAGCAGTGAGGTGCCCACTGAAGCTTTCTTT. The chain is built from TRBV6-5 and TRBJ1-1; D is unresolved. V was cut by 5 bases and J by 4 bases, with 8 bases left in between. The length of the CDR3 is 12 residues. Per germline, CDR1 MNHEY and CDR2 SVGAGI.

The rearrangement joins TRBV19 to TRBJ1-2; TRBD1 agrees at 9 bases. CDR3 length: 15 residues. Looked up from germline, CDR1 is LNHDA and CDR2 is SQIVND (reference sequence). Losses at the gene ends were 0 bases for V and 7 bases for J; bases not matched to a gene: 6. The CDR3 sequence: CASSIDWGQGPGYTF. CDR3 coding DNA: TGTGCCAGTAGTATAGATTGGGGACAGGGACCTGGCTACACCTTC.

This chain joins TRBV7-9 and TRBJ1-5; tentatively, D is TRBD1 (6 bases). CDR1 is SEHNR and CDR2 is FQNEAQ in the germline V gene (reference sequence). The CDR3 totals 16 residues. Trimming removed 1 base from V and 5 bases from J, with 15 bases in between. As DNA, the CDR3 is TGTGCCAGCAGCTTAGTGGGGGCAGGGCTGGATCAGCCCCAGCATTTT. Protein product: CASSLVGAGLDQPQHF.

This clone was seen only a few times. The chain recombines TRBV19 with TRBJ1-2; D is possibly TRBD1 (5 bases). Germline CDR1 LNHDA, CDR2 SQIVND (reference sequence). V was clipped by 4 bases and J by 3 bases, with 9 bases between them. CDR3 size: 13 residues. CDR3 sequence: CASSKLGDYGYTF. The CDR3 nucleotides read TGTGCCAGTAGTAAATTAGGGGACTATGGCTACACCTTC.

The chain couples TRBV7-2 to TRBJ1-6; D is ambiguous. CDR1 and CDR2 (germline): SGHTA, FQGNSA. The CDR3 extends over 15 amino acids. V was shortened by 6 bases and J by 9 bases, with 18 bases between the two germline ends. The CDR3 DNA sequence: TGTGCCAGCAGTATAATCGGACCGGCGGGTTCACCCCTCCACTTT. Protein sequence: CASSIIGPAGSPLHF.

V usage is TRBV4-1 and J usage is TRBJ2-7, with 12 nucleotides matching TRBD1. In germline, CDR1 is MGHRA, CDR2 YSYEKL. The ends lost 4 bases at V and 6 bases at J; junction bases unmatched: 4. This CDR3 has 14 residues. CDR3 protein: CASSPGTGGSEQYF. The CDR3 DNA reads TGCGCCAGCAGCCCCGGGACAGGGGGCTCCGAGCAGTACTTC.

There are a few counts of this clone. For the CDR3, the DNA is TGTGCCAGTAGAATCGGACAGGACCACGCGAACACCGGGGAGCTGTTTTTT. Protein product: CASRIGQDHANTGELFF. This chain uses TRBV19 with TRBJ2-2, with 7 bases fitting TRBD1. The germline CDR1 and CDR2 sequences are LNHDA and SQIVND (reference sequence). Unmatched junction bases numbered 10, after V lost 6 bases and J lost 0 bases. This CDR3 contains 17 residues.